The next 25 T cell receptor beta chains were all read from a single sample in a study of cytomegalovirus exposure and HLA in healthy donors. The PCR contained 60 Vbeta and 13 Jbeta primers. TCRdb's copy holds only in-frame clones and misses some; the assay was immunoSEQ multiplex PCR. The repertoire holds about 190,000 clones, with approximately 79% as singletons. The sequencing input was PBMCs. Every receptor here comes from a man aged 40-50 years in good health and CMV-seropositive.

Comment on this clone: Other nucleotide sequences in the sample specify the same CDR3. The chain recombines TRBV9 with TRBJ2-5, with TRBD2 as a possible D gene (6 bases). V lost 4 bases to trimming and J lost 5 bases, with 9 bases between them. Germline CDR1 SGDLS, CDR2 YYNGEE. This CDR3 is 12 amino acids long. CDR3 region: CASSPGGETQYF. CDR3 nucleotide sequence: TGTGCCAGCAGCCCAGGAGGGGAGACCCAGTACTTC.

The gene calls are TRBV27 and TRBJ2-1; 10 bases align to TRBD2. CDR1 and CDR2 (germline): MNHEY, SMNVEV (reference sequence). This CDR3 is built from 13 residues. V was clipped by 2 bases and J by 13 bases; unmatched bases: 5. The CDR3 bases are TGTGCCAGCAGTTTAGGAAGCGGGGGGGGTCAGTTCTTC. Protein product: CASSLGSGGGQFF.

The chain joins TRBV10-3 to TRBJ1-1; D unclear. Between the trimmed V and J ends, which lost 4 bases and 5 bases, there was a span of 11 bases. The V gene's germline CDR1 is ENHRY and CDR2 SYGVKD. CDR3 size: 13 residues. CDR3 in amino acids: CAISVKGGTEAFF. The CDR3 nucleotides are TGTGCCATCAGTGTCAAGGGAGGGACTGAAGCTTTCTTT.

The V gene is TRBV30, the J gene TRBJ2-5; weak D call: TRBD2 (6 bases). Near its end, the DNA agrees better with TRBJ2-7, so the J call may be wrong. The CDR3 has 15 amino acids. In germline, CDR1 is GTSNPN, CDR2 SVGIG (reference sequence). CDR3 coding DNA: TGTGCCTGGAGTTTTGCGGGATTTACAACCTACGAGCAGTACTTC. This translates into CAWSFAGFTTYEQYF.

This chain joins TRBV11-2 and TRBJ2-1; D may be TRBD1 (5 bases). V was pared by 0 bases and J by 10 bases, with 13 bases between. The V gene's germline CDR1 is SGHAT and CDR2 FQNNGV. The CDR3 has 14 residues. CDR3 sequence reads: CASSLESSRTEQFF. In DNA form, the CDR3 reads TGTGCCAGCAGCTTAGAAAGTAGCCGGACAGAGCAGTTCTTC.

The rearrangement uses TRBV7-3 and TRBJ1-1, with 11 bases matching TRBD1. J was trimmed by 1 base and V by 5 bases; bases with no gene match: 18. This CDR3 comprises 20 residues. Germline V gives CDR1 SGHTA, CDR2 FQGTGA. The CDR3 protein is CASSPRRTGGDGKWNTEAFF. The CDR3 DNA reads TGTGCCAGCAGCCCACGACGGACAGGGGGCGACGGAAAGTGGAACACTGAAGCTTTCTTT.

DNA for the CDR3: TGCGCCAGCAGCTTGGAGTCGGCAGGGATCAGCTCCTACGAGCAGTACTTC. Amino acids: CASSLESAGISSYEQYF. The chain has TRBV5-1 and TRBJ2-7, with D possibly matching TRBD1 (5 bases). Germline V gives CDR1 SGHRS, CDR2 YFSETQ. This CDR3 is built from 17 residues. The V and J ends lost 0 bases and 0 bases respectively, with 16 bases between them.

This chain joins TRBV30 and TRBJ2-5; the D gene is possibly TRBD1 (6 bases). Germline-derived CDR1 and CDR2 are GTSNPN and SVGIG (reference sequence). V lost 3 bases and J 5 bases, leaving 13 bases between the germline ends. This CDR3 contains 13 residues. The CDR3 region is CAWSKQGRETQYF. As DNA, the CDR3 is TGTGCCTGGAGCAAACAGGGACGGGAGACCCAGTACTTC. Variable domain in full (rest from reference TRBV30 and TRBJ2-5): SQTIHQWPATLVQPVGSPLSLECTVEGTSNPNLYWYRQAAGRGLQLLFYSVGIGQISSEVPQNLSASRPQDRQFILSSKKLLLSDSGFYLCAWSKQGRETQYFGPGTRLLVL.

This rearrangement joins TRBV5-1 to TRBJ2-5; the match to TRBD2 covers 9 bases. With V trimmed by 0 bases and J by 8 bases, 8 bases remained unmatched. The CDR3 loop spans 15 amino acids. Germline-derived CDR1 and CDR2 are SGHRS and YFSETQ. For the CDR3, the DNA is TGCGCCAGCAGCTTGGGTCTAGCGGGGCTACATACCCAGTACTTC. Its translation is CASSLGLAGLHTQYF. The entire variable domain, with the rest obtained from reference TRBV5-1 and TRBJ2-5, is as follows: KAGVTQTPRYLIKTRGQQVTLSCSPISGHRSVSWYQQTPGQGLQFLFEYFSETQRNKGNFPGRFSGRQFSNSRSEMNVSTLELGDSALYLCASSLGLAGLHTQYFGPGTRLLVL.

The chain employs TRBV19 and TRBJ2-2; 9 positions match TRBD1. V lost 4 bases, J lost 3 bases, and 3 bases stayed unmatched. Germline lookup yields CDR1 LNHDA and CDR2 SQIVND (reference sequence). The CDR3 contains 15 residues. The CDR3 nucleotides read TGTGCCAGTAGTACCGGGACAGGGCACACCGGGGAGCTGTTTTTT. As protein: CASSTGTGHTGELFF.

The chain couples TRBV7-9 to TRBJ2-5; TRBD1 agrees at 7 bases. The length of the CDR3 is 14 residues. V gave up 5 bases and J gave up 0 bases; unmatched junction bases: 3. The germline V gene encodes CDR1 SEHNR and CDR2 FQNEAQ (reference sequence). For the CDR3, the DNA is TGTGCCAGCAGCCAGGGGGAGTACCAAGAGACCCAGTACTTC. Its translation: CASSQGEYQETQYF.

The rearrangement joins TRBV7-2 to TRBJ2-7; 10 bases match TRBD2. CDR1 and CDR2 from the germline V gene are SGHTA and FQGNSA. With 1 base clipped from V and 2 bases from J, the junction kept 8 bases outside the gene matches. CDR3 length: 17 residues. The CDR3 DNA reads TGTGCCAGCAGCTTAGAGAACAGCGGGGGGGGGACCTACGAGCAGTACTTC. Protein: CASSLENSGGGTYEQYF.

V gene TRBV19 combines with J gene TRBJ2-3, with 13 bases matching TRBD2. V shed 4 bases, J shed 1 base, and the junction held 2 bases outside the gene matches. The germline V gene has CDR1 LNHDA and CDR2 SQIVND (reference sequence). The CDR3 runs 16 residues. The CDR3 loop reads CASSRTSGGGTDTQYF. The CDR3 region has the DNA TGTGCCAGTAGTAGGACTAGCGGGGGTGGCACAGATACGCAGTATTTT.

The V and J genes are TRBV29-1 and TRBJ1-1, with D possibly matching TRBD1 (5 bases). The length of the CDR3 is 16 residues. Germline V gene lookup returns CDR1 SQVTM and CDR2 ANQGSEA. The germline V and J ends were trimmed by 4 bases and 4 bases, with 22 bases remaining between them. CDR3 sequence reads: CSVVKRGGARSTEAFF. The CDR3 region has the DNA TGCAGCGTTGTGAAGCGGGGAGGGGCTCGAAGCACTGAAGCTTTCTTT.

This clone was counted ten times or more. This sequence joins TRBV5-1 and TRBJ2-7, with 8 nucleotides matching TRBD1. The V gene end was trimmed by 0 bases and the J gene end by 5 bases; junction bases not matched to a gene: 7. Germline V lookup: CDR1 SGHRS, CDR2 YFSETQ. CDR3 length equals 15 residues. Written as DNA, the CDR3 is TGCGCCAGCAGCTTGGGGAGGACAGGGACCCACGAGCAGTACTTC. This translates into CASSLGRTGTHEQYF.

The chain employs TRBV9 and TRBJ2-3, with TRBD2 identical over 7 bases. Trimming removed 2 bases from V and 6 bases from J; junction bases left unmatched: 24. This CDR3 region has 20 residues. Germline CDR1 reads SGDLS; CDR2 reads YYNGEE. The CDR3 DNA reads as TGTGCCAGCAGCGTGGGAGGGCGCAGTGGATCCAGACCCCTTCGCGATACGCAGTATTTT. Translated: CASSVGGRSGSRPLRDTQYF.

The rearrangement uses TRBV11-2 and TRBJ2-7; 7 bases fit TRBD2. Germline-derived CDR1 and CDR2 are SGHAT and FQNNGV. CDR3 size: 14 residues. V dropped 7 bases and J dropped 2; count of bases not matched to a gene: 8. CDR3 in DNA: TGTGCCAGCAAATCGGGGGGTAGGGCCTACGAGCAGTACTTC. It is translated as CASKSGGRAYEQYF.

The gene calls are TRBV2 and TRBJ2-7; D is unclear. V lost 1 base and J lost 3, with 7 bases in between. The CDR3 runs to 13 residues. Germline lookup yields CDR1 SNHLY and CDR2 FYNNEI. This chain's CDR3 is CASSEDGGYEQYF. Written as DNA, the CDR3 is TGTGCCAGCAGTGAAGACGGCGGCTACGAGCAGTACTTC.

This clone has only one observation. The chain joins TRBV5-4 to TRBJ2-5, with TRBD2 matching over 7 bases. This CDR3 contains 15 residues. Trimming removed 4 bases from V and 4 bases from J; junction bases left unmatched: 10. Germline V lookup: CDR1 SGHNT, CDR2 YYREEE (reference sequence). Here the CDR3 reads CASSQSGAGLETQYF. The CDR3 DNA reads TGTGCCAGCAGCCAGAGCGGGGCGGGATTAGAGACCCAGTACTTC.

V gene TRBV7-9 combines with J gene TRBJ2-7; TRBD1 agrees at 9 bases. The CDR3 has 18 amino acids. The germline V gene encodes CDR1 SEHNR and CDR2 FQNEAQ (reference sequence). After removal of 1 base from V and 3 bases from J, the junction contained 13 bases not matched to a gene. The CDR3, as DNA: TGTGCCAGCAGCTTAGGGAGGACAGGGGTCCGCTCCGACTACGAGCAGTACTTC. Amino acid sequence: CASSLGRTGVRSDYEQYF.

As concerns this clone: Other DNA sequences of this sample code for an identical CDR3. CDR3 nucleotides: TGCGCCAGCAGCTTTAGCGGGGGGACAGATACGCAGTATTTT. Translated, it gives CASSFSGGTDTQYF. The J gene is TRBJ2-3, the V gene TRBV5-1; 10 bases fit TRBD2. In germline, CDR1 is SGHRS, CDR2 YFSETQ. The CDR3 length is 14 residues. V dropped 2 bases and J dropped 3; count of bases not matched to a gene: 0.

This clone was counted once. The chain is built from TRBV27 and TRBJ2-7; no clear D. Germline V lookup: CDR1 MNHEY, CDR2 SMNVEV (reference sequence). The CDR3 runs to 14 residues. Trimming took off 9 bases at V and 0 bases at J, with 15 bases between the two ends. CDR3 amino acids: CASRVDWVSYEQYF. In DNA, the CDR3 is TGTGCCAGTAGAGTAGACTGGGTCTCCTACGAGCAGTACTTC.

This CDR3 reads CASSPKQDSGYTF. The CDR3 DNA reads as TGTGCCAGCTCACCAAAACAGGATAGCGGCTACACCTTC. The rearrangement links TRBV18 to TRBJ1-2, with D perhaps matching TRBD1 (5 bases). This CDR3 comprises 13 residues. V dropped 2 bases and J dropped 8 bases, with 12 bases sitting between them. Germline assignment: CDR1 KGHSH and CDR2 LQKENI.

The chain uses TRBV6-5 and TRBJ1-5; perhaps TRBD1 as D (6 bases). CDR3 size: 16 residues. Germline CDR1 and CDR2: MNHEY and SVGAGI. The V and J ends lost 0 bases and 4 bases respectively, with 13 bases between them. As DNA, the CDR3 is TGTGCCAGCAGTTACTCAGAGGACAGTAGAAATCAGCCCCAGCATTTT. Protein product: CASSYSEDSRNQPQHF.

This clone showed up just a few times. J is TRBJ1-2 and V is TRBV5-1; D remains ambiguous. There are 13 residues in the CDR3. Trimming stripped 5 bases from V and 0 bases from J, with 8 bases between. The germline V gene has CDR1 SGHRS and CDR2 YFSETQ. The CDR3 is CASRREANYGYTF. Here the CDR3 DNA reads TGCGCCAGCAGGAGGGAAGCTAACTATGGCTACACCTTC.